This TCR beta chain was recovered during a study of beta chain features in type 1 diabetes. The germline gives CDR1 LNHNV, CDR2 YYDKDF (reference sequence). With V trimmed by 1 base and J by 4 bases, 9 bases remained unmatched. The CDR3 runs 16 residues. Purity of each sorted population was above 95%. Regarding this clone: Its antigen is undetermined.

Notes on the study in general: All four CD4+ subsets from Type 1 diabetes patients carried moderately but significantly shorter TCRB CDR3s. Any HLA effect on TCRB rearrangement was left unresolved by small sub-analyses.

Every isolated RNA sample was fully reverse transcribed, so sequencing captured expressed TCRB transcripts. Some clones are missing from TCRdb's copy, which holds only in-frame ones; the method was immunoSEQ multiplex PCR. This sample yields 100,000 to 150,000 clones, of which approximately 15% are seen a single time; 2.6% belongs to the top ten. The chain employs TRBV15 and TRBJ1-2; the match to TRBD1 covers 7 bases. This receptor was obtained from a young man with type 1 diabetes. Source material: central memory CD4+ T cells from blood. CDR3 loop: CATSRVRDRAVYGYTF. DNA of the CDR3: TGTGCCACCAGCAGAGTACGAGACAGGGCGGTCTATGGCTACACCTTC. The whole variable domain, remainder taken from reference TRBV15 and TRBJ1-2, is DAMVIQNPRYQVTQFGKPVTLSCSQTLNHNVMYWYQQKSSQAPKLLFHYYDKDFNNEADTPDNFQSRRPNTSFCFLDIRSPGLGDTAMYLCATSRVRDRAVYGYTFGSGTRLTVV.